This is a list of T cell receptor beta chains from one sample in a study of chemoradiotherapy in HPV16-positive cancers. Assay used: immunoSEQ multiplex PCR; TCRdb lists only in-frame clones, some missing. The sample consists of more than 7,000 clones, about 83% of them appearing once. The sample in question was blood, obtained from a patient who underwent chemoradiotherapy. These receptor sequences come from a human donor with HPV-associated anogenital cancer. Each CDR3 is given with its conserved first and last residue. The D gene is left open where the match is weak. Size is stated for part of the rows, as once, few or many counts, or as a class when the clone is expanded.

j_gene	abundance	d_gene	v_gene	CDR3aa	CDR3nt
TRBJ2-3	.	TRBD2	TRBV28	CASLLAGATDTQYF	TGTGCCAGTCTACTAGCGGGGGCCACAGATACGCAGTATTTT
TRBJ2-3	.	TRBD2	TRBV2	CASRAGGTDTQYF	TGTGCCAGCAGAGCGGGGGGCACAGATACGCAGTATTTT
TRBJ2-1	.	TRBD2	TRBV5-1	CASSLGVAGGLDEQFF	TGCGCCAGCAGCTTGGGAGTAGCGGGGGGGCTGGATGAGCAGTTCTTC
TRBJ2-7	.	.	TRBV5-4	CASSWLGGRRNEQYF	TGTGCCAGCAGCTGGCTCGGAGGGCGAAGGAACGAGCAGTACTTC
TRBJ1-6	.	.	TRBV7-9	CASSLTSNSPLHF	TGTGCCAGCAGCCTAACTTCAAATTCACCCCTCCACTTT
TRBJ2-1	.	TRBD1	TRBV5-4	CASSSGTGPYNEQFF	TGTGCCAGCAGCTCCGGGACAGGGCCCTACAATGAGCAGTTCTTC
TRBJ1-1	.	.	TRBV6-1	CASSLRTLNTEAFF	TGTGCCAGCAGTCTGCGGACCTTGAACACTGAAGCTTTCTTT
TRBJ2-3	.	TRBD2	TRBV12-5	CASSLGLAAPDTQYF	TGTGCTAGTAGCCTGGGACTAGCGGCTCCAGATACGCAGTATTTT
TRBJ2-4	few	TRBD2	TRBV23-1	CASSELAGGIAKNIQYF	TGCGCCAGCAGTGAACTAGCGGGGGGAATAGCCAAAAACATTCAGTACTTC
TRBJ2-3	.	.	TRBV5-1	CASSLAGQLGADTQYF	TGCGCCAGCAGCTTGGCGGGTCAGCTCGGGGCAGATACGCAGTATTTT
TRBJ2-5	.	.	TRBV2	CASSRPGTPQETQYF	TGTGCCAGCAGCCGGCCAGGGACACCGCAAGAGACCCAGTACTTC
TRBJ2-5	.	TRBD2	TRBV6-1	CASSEDPGGGETQYF	TGTGCCAGCAGTGAGGATCCCGGGGGAGGGGAGACCCAGTACTTC
TRBJ2-2	.	TRBD1	TRBV6-5	CASGRDSVTRELFF	TGTGCCAGCGGAAGGGACAGCGTGACCCGGGAGCTGTTTTTT
TRBJ2-1	.	TRBD2	TRBV11-3	CASSLGLAGGLDEQFF	TGTGCCAGCAGCTTAGGACTAGCGGGGGGGCTGGATGAGCAGTTCTTC
TRBJ2-6	.	.	TRBV7-2	CASSLVDTLTGANVLTF	TGTGCCAGCAGCTTAGTTGACACACTCACTGGGGCCAACGTCCTGACTTTC
TRBJ2-2	.	.	TRBV5-1	CASSRSGANTGELFF	TGCGCCAGCAGCCGATCCGGGGCGAACACCGGGGAGCTGTTTTTT
TRBJ1-1	.	.	TRBV7-2	CASSLFERVTEAFF	TGTGCCAGCAGCTTATTCGAGAGGGTCACTGAAGCTTTCTTT
TRBJ2-3	.	TRBD2	TRBV5-1	CASGGDFNTDTQYF	TGCGCCAGCGGGGGGGACTTTAACACAGATACGCAGTATTTT
TRBJ2-2	.	TRBD1	TRBV7-9	CATLDRGTGELFF	TGTGCCACCCTTGACAGGGGGACCGGGGAGCTGTTTTTT
TRBJ2-1	.	.	TRBV6-5	CASRSRGDPWDEQFF	TGTGCCAGCAGGTCCAGGGGGGACCCCTGGGATGAGCAGTTCTTC
TRBJ2-3	.	.	TRBV10-1	CASSDPAGGSDTQYF	TGCGCCAGCAGTGATCCCGCCGGGGGCTCAGATACGCAGTATTTT
TRBJ2-3	.	.	TRBV5-1	CASRTRVISTDTQYF	TGCGCCAGCAGGACCCGGGTTATTTCCACAGATACGCAGTATTTT
TRBJ2-2	.	TRBD1	TRBV7-8	CASSAWTGNTGELFF	TGTGCCAGCAGCGCCTGGACAGGGAACACCGGGGAGCTGTTTTTT
TRBJ1-2	.	.	TRBV5-6	CASSPDRSYGYTF	TGTGCCAGCAGCCCGGACAGATCCTATGGCTACACCTTC
TRBJ1-1	.	TRBD1	TRBV5-1	CASSWDQGDTEAFF	TGCGCCAGCAGCTGGGACCAGGGGGACACTGAAGCTTTCTTT
TRBJ2-1	.	TRBD2	TRBV4-2	CASRGGGATSYNEQFF	TGTGCCAGCAGGGGCGGGGGGGCCACGTCCTACAATGAGCAGTTCTTC
TRBJ1-4	.	.	TRBV11-2	CASSRGRMAGGALEKLFF	TGTGCCAGCAGCCGCGGACGGATGGCGGGGGGCGCGCTCGAAAAACTGTTTTTT
TRBJ1-5	.	.	TRBV27	CASSLDPSSSNQPQHF	TGTGCCAGCAGTTTAGATCCTTCGAGTAGCAATCAGCCCCAGCATTTT
TRBJ1-1	.	.	TRBV5-1	CASSLVSGSLEAFF	TGCGCCAGCAGCTTGGTCTCAGGGAGCCTAGAAGCTTTCTTT
TRBJ2-5	.	TRBD2	TRBV30	CAWSGLAGGGETQYF	TGTGCCTGGAGTGGACTAGCGGGGGGAGGGGAGACCCAGTACTTC
TRBJ1-3	.	.	TRBV30	CAWMGPGGIGGNTIYF	TGTGCCTGGATGGGACCGGGGGGGATCGGAGGAAACACCATATATTTT
TRBJ2-3	.	TRBD2	TRBV4-2	CASSQGGMTSGGARDTQYF	TGTGCCAGCAGCCAAGGTGGAATGACTAGCGGGGGGGCCCGGGATACGCAGTATTTT
TRBJ1-1	.	.	TRBV7-6	CASSLEQNTEAFF	TGTGCCAGCAGCTTAGAACAAAACACTGAAGCTTTCTTT
TRBJ1-4	.	.	TRBV15	CATSRRDGEKLFF	TGTGCCACCAGCAGAAGGGACGGTGAAAAACTGTTTTTT
TRBJ2-3	.	TRBD2	TRBV5-1	CASSLAFGSGHSTDTQYF	TGCGCCAGCAGCTTGGCGTTCGGTAGCGGGCACAGCACAGATACGCAGTATTTT
TRBJ2-1	.	TRBD2	TRBV7-8	CASSIRVTTSRSYNEQFF	TGTGCCAGCAGCATAAGAGTGACGACTAGCCGCTCCTACAATGAGCAGTTCTTC
TRBJ2-2	.	.	TRBV6-5	CASSRDGAGELFF	TGTGCCAGCAGCCGGGACGGGGCCGGGGAGCTGTTTTTT
TRBJ2-2	.	.	TRBV12-5	CASGLVKGELFF	TGTGCTAGTGGTTTGGTGAAGGGGGAGCTGTTTTTT
TRBJ2-5	.	TRBD2	TRBV10-2	CASSDVAGGTQETQYF	TGCGCCAGCAGTGATGTGGCGGGGGGGACCCAAGAGACCCAGTACTTC
TRBJ1-2	once	TRBD1	TRBV27	CASSLASGTGLGYTF	TGTGCCAGCAGTTTAGCCTCCGGGACAGGGCTTGGCTACACCTTC
TRBJ2-5	.	TRBD2	TRBV2	CASRRLAGETQYF	TGTGCCAGCAGACGACTAGCGGGGGAGACCCAGTACTTC